This TCR beta chain originates from a study of blood T cell repertoires in COVID-19. After removal of 2 bases from V and 1 base from J, the junction contained 5 bases not matched to a gene. The CDR3 contains 15 residues. Germline V gene sequence: CDR1 SGHRS, CDR2 YFSETQ. Those who participated ranged in age from roughly 18 to 90 years and resided in under 25 US areas. Some clones are missing from TCRdb's copy, which holds only in-frame ones; the method was immunoSEQ multiplex PCR. The table shows 250,000 to 300,000 clones, with approximately 90% occurring only once. This TCR derives from a woman between 40 and 50 years old with acute COVID-19. The sequenced sample was PBMCs or T cells enriched from blood (not recorded which). The V call is TRBV5-1, the J call TRBJ2-7; 8 nucleotides match TRBD2. CDR3 sequence (DNA): TGCGCCAGCAGCTTACTTAGCGGGGCTTCCTACGAGCAGTACTTC. The encoded protein is CASSLLSGASYEQYF.